This TCR beta chain derives from a study of human thymus T cells. It was healthy Finnish infants having corrective surgery for congenital heart defects who were the donors. Blood DNA came from all available leukocytes, not a fixed cell number. Assay: immunoSEQ multiplex PCR; the TCRdb copy retains only in-frame clones and omits some. Here the sample spans approximately 40,000 clones, about 94% being singletons. V lost 1 base, J lost 2 bases, and 2 bases lay in between. Germline V gene sequence: CDR1 LGHNT, CDR2 FRNRAP. There are 12 residues in the CDR3. This clone occurred a few times. The sequence came from a boy younger than two with a congenital heart defect but otherwise immunologically healthy. Sequenced sample: blood. The V call is TRBV12-5, the J call TRBJ1-1; the D is unclear. Here the CDR3 reads CASGLENTEAFF. In DNA form, the CDR3 reads TGTGCTAGTGGTTTGGAAAACACTGAAGCTTTCTTT. The full variable domain, rest sourced from reference TRBV12-5 and TRBJ1-1, is DARVTQTPRHKVTEMGQEVTMRCQPILGHNTVFWYRQTMMQGLELLAYFRNRAPLDDSGMPKDRFSAEMPDATLATLKIQPSEPRDSAVYFCASGLENTEAFFGQGTRLTVV.